A selection of T cell receptor beta chains follows, all from one sample in a study of T cell repertoires in cytomegalovirus infection. TCRdb processed the reads anew with MiXCR; each CDR3 protein has one entry. Of about 680,000 distinct CDR3 sequences listed, 24% were seen once; the top ten hold 8%. The sequenced sample consisted of CD8+ T cells from PBMCs. The receptors were sampled from a human donor in good health (CMV status not recorded). Some clones in this sample may be carry-over from other donors' samples. CDR3s include the opening cysteine and the closing phenylalanine or tryptophan. D genes are given only for firm matches. Some rows have no size entry. The others give once, few or many, or a class for an expanded clone.

TRBD1 | TRBJ2-2 | few | TRBV28 | CASSILTGGTGELFF | TGTGCCAGCAGTATACTTACAGGGGGCACCGGGGAGCTGTTTTTT
TRBD2 | TRBJ2-3 | . | TRBV20-1 | CSARDLLAGEKEDTQYF | TGCAGTGCTAGAGATCTTTTAGCGGGGGAGAAAGAGGATACGCAGTATTTT
. | TRBJ1-4 | . | TRBV14 | CASSQDESRSSPEKLFF | TGTGCCAGCAGCCAAGATGAGTCACGAAGCAGCCCAGAAAAACTGTTTTTT
TRBD2 | TRBJ2-3 | few | TRBV6-2/TRBV6-3 | CASSYSDLGRGGTDTQYF | TGTGCCAGCAGTTACTCTGACTTGGGGCGGGGGGGCACAGATACGCAGTATTTT
. | TRBJ2-3 | once | TRBV20-1 | CSSYRSREDTQYF | TGCAGCTCGTACAGGAGCCGTGAAGATACGCAGTATTTT
TRBD1 | TRBJ2-2 | . | TRBV24-1 | CATSDIGPDPGTGDTGELFF | TGTGCCACCAGTGATATAGGACCTGATCCCGGGACAGGGGACACCGGGGAGCTGTTTTTT
TRBD1 | TRBJ1-1 | many | TRBV27 | CASSPGTAPNTEAFF | TGTGCCAGCAGTCCCGGGACAGCGCCGAACACTGAAGCTTTCTTT
TRBD1 | TRBJ1-2 | many | TRBV28 | CASSSALQGIPNYGYTF | TGTGCCAGCAGTTCGGCCTTACAGGGGATCCCTAACTATGGCTACACCTTC
. | TRBJ2-1 | few | TRBV13 | CASSLGVGGWNEQFF | TGTGCCAGCAGCTTAGGGGTTGGGGGGTGGAATGAGCAGTTCTTC
. | TRBJ2-5 | few | TRBV5-6 | CASSTPGHLKETQYF | TGTGCCAGCAGCACACCGGGACACCTAAAAGAGACCCAGTACTTC
. | TRBJ1-1 | . | TRBV20-1 | CSAILDRENTEAFF | TGCAGTGCTATATTGGACAGAGAGAACACTGAAGCTTTCTTT
TRBD2 | TRBJ2-2 | few | TRBV19 | CASSKLAEGENGELFF | TGTGCCAGTAGCAAACTAGCGGAAGGAGAGAACGGGGAGCTGTTTTTT
. | TRBJ2-7 | many | TRBV7-2 | CASSLKGALNSYEQYF | TGTGCCAGCAGCTTAAAAGGGGCGCTCAACTCCTACGAGCAGTACTTC
TRBD2 | TRBJ2-7 | many | TRBV7-2 | CASSSPRWGGGYEQYF | TGTGCCAGCAGCTCCCCTAGGTGGGGCGGGGGCTACGAGCAGTACTTC
TRBD1 | TRBJ2-7 | many | TRBV7-2 | CASSLEGQGSSYEQYF | TGTGCCAGCAGCTTAGAGGGACAGGGAAGCTCCTACGAGCAGTACTTC
TRBD1 | TRBJ1-2 | few | TRBV20-1 | CSAPGTGPNTF | TGCAGTGCGCCCGGGACAGGGCCTAACACCTTC
. | TRBJ1-1 | once | TRBV18 | CATHPDRINTEAFF | TGTGCCACCCATCCTGACAGAATTAACACTGAAGCTTTCTTT
TRBD1 | TRBJ2-5 | . | TRBV7-9 | CASSAEGQQETQYF | TGTGCCAGCAGCGCCGAGGGACAGCAAGAGACCCAGTACTTC
TRBD1 | TRBJ1-4 | many | TRBV19 | CASSTGGEKLFF | TGTGCCAGTAGTACAGGGGGAGAAAAACTGTTTTTT
. | TRBJ1-1 | many | TRBV7-6 | CASSGKIMNTEAFF | TGTGCCAGCAGCGGTAAAATCATGAACACTGAAGCTTTCTTT
. | TRBJ1-1 | . | TRBV20-1 | CSAVGGRASDTEAFF | TGCAGTGCAGTGGGAGGGAGGGCGTCCGACACTGAAGCTTTCTTT
. | TRBJ2-2 | . | TRBV27 | CASSLSSSGELFF | TGTGCCAGCAGCTTAAGTAGCAGCGGGGAGCTGTTTTTT
TRBD2 | TRBJ2-7 | few | TRBV4-2 | CASSQTSGYEQYF | TGTGCCAGCAGCCAAACTAGCGGGTACGAGCAGTACTTC
. | TRBJ2-1 | . | TRBV4-3 | CASSQDPSASSYNEQFF | TGCGCCAGCAGCCAAGATCCTTCCGCGAGCTCCTACAATGAGCAGTTCTTC
. | TRBJ1-3 | few | TRBV19 | CASSSQGHSGNTIYF | TGTGCCAGTAGTTCACAGGGACACTCTGGAAACACCATATATTTT
. | TRBJ2-3 | . | TRBV6-2/TRBV6-3 | CASSYVLVEDTQYF | TGTGCCAGCAGTTACGTACTCGTTGAGGATACGCAGTATTTT
TRBD1 | TRBJ1-5 | few | TRBV28 | CASSSRGRIQPQHF | TGTGCCAGCAGTTCCAGGGGGCGAATTCAGCCCCAGCATTTT
. | TRBJ2-1 | . | TRBV20-1 | CTGTYYNEQFF | TGCACCGGGACTTACTACAATGAGCAGTTCTTC
. | TRBJ1-1 | few | TRBV6-6 | CASSYSEATEAFF | TGTGCCAGCAGTTACTCGGAGGCCACTGAAGCTTTCTTT
TRBD1 | TRBJ2-3 | . | TRBV4-1 | CASSQESRDRLTDTQYF | TGTGCCAGCAGCCAAGAGTCCAGGGACAGGCTCACAGATACGCAGTATTTT
. | TRBJ1-2 | . | TRBV7-6 | CASSLGQTLLYGYTF | TGTGCCAGCAGCTTAGGACAGACCTTACTCTATGGCTACACCTTC
TRBD2 | TRBJ2-7 | many | TRBV7-2 | CASSPGLAGGSLGVSAHEQYF | TGTGCCAGCAGCCCTGGACTAGCGGGGGGATCCCTTGGGGTCTCCGCCCACGAGCAGTACTTC
. | TRBJ1-2 | many | TRBV7-9 | CASSLARAERPYGYTF | TGTGCCAGCAGCTTAGCGCGGGCAGAGAGACCTTATGGCTACACCTTC
TRBD2 | TRBJ2-5 | . | TRBV6-2/TRBV6-3 | CASSYSGRGVSETQYF | TGTGCCAGCAGTTACTCGGGGCGGGGGGTTTCAGAGACCCAGTACTTC
. | TRBJ2-1 | many | TRBV28 | CASTYREEQFF | TGTGCCAGCACGTACCGGGAAGAGCAGTTCTTC
TRBD1 | TRBJ2-1 | few | TRBV6-2/TRBV6-3 | CASSYARDSVSSYNEQFF | TGTGCCAGCAGTTACGCTCGGGACAGCGTTAGCTCCTACAATGAGCAGTTCTTC
TRBD2 | TRBJ2-1 | . | TRBV29-1 | CSVLSGAYNEQFF | TGCAGCGTTCTTAGCGGGGCTTACAATGAGCAGTTCTTC
. | TRBJ1-4 | . | TRBV28 | CASSLSREKLFF | TGTGCCAGCAGTTTGAGCAGGGAAAAACTGTTTTTT
. | TRBJ2-1 | . | TRBV7-9 | CAILRDSSYNEQFF | TGTGCCATCCTCCGGGACTCCTCCTACAATGAGCAGTTCTTC
. | TRBJ2-5 | . | TRBV4-1 | CASSRMWGGETQYF | TGCGCCAGCAGCCGAATGTGGGGCGGGGAGACCCAGTACTTC
. | TRBJ1-4 | many | TRBV7-9 | CASSLGAALLATNEKLFF | TGTGCCAGCAGCTTAGGGGCAGCTCTATTGGCAACTAATGAAAAACTGTTTTTT
. | TRBJ2-1 | . | TRBV19 | CASSMERDLPNNEQFF | TGTGCCAGTAGTATGGAAAGGGACCTCCCAAACAATGAGCAGTTCTTC
. | TRBJ1-2 | few | TRBV28 | CASSLLTETNYGYTF | TGTGCCAGCAGTTTACTAACAGAAACTAACTATGGCTACACCTTC
. | TRBJ2-3 | . | TRBV4-1 | CASSQAPGAGADTQYF | TGCGCCAGCAGCCAAGCCCCCGGGGCCGGGGCAGATACGCAGTATTTT
TRBD1 | TRBJ1-6 | . | TRBV7-9 | CASSAEGQGYSPLHF | TGTGCCAGCAGCGCGGAGGGACAGGGGTATTCACCCCTCCACTTT
TRBD1 | TRBJ1-1 | many | TRBV7-9 | CASSPTGNEAFF | TGTGCCAGCAGCCCGACAGGGAATGAAGCTTTCTTT
. | TRBJ2-3 | few | TRBV6-5 | CASSSLQGFGFGGPSTDTQYF | TGTGCCAGCAGTTCCCTGCAGGGATTCGGCTTCGGCGGCCCCAGCACAGATACGCAGTATTTT
. | TRBJ1-6 | . | TRBV6-5 | CASSLFGLRARRSPLHF | TGTGCCAGCAGCCTTTTCGGGCTAAGGGCTAGGCGTTCACCCCTCCACTTT
. | TRBJ2-1 | few | TRBV12-5 | CASGSDGEYNEQFF | TGTGCTAGTGGTTCGGACGGGGAGTACAATGAGCAGTTCTTC
. | TRBJ2-3 | . | TRBV6-2/TRBV6-3 | CASSSTLTDTQYF | TGTGCCAGCAGTTCGACTCTCACAGATACGCAGTATTTT
TRBD1 | TRBJ1-2 | many | TRBV28 | CASRSTGLWLQFNYGYTF | TGTGCCAGCAGATCGACAGGGCTATGGTTACAATTTAACTATGGCTACACCTTC
TRBD2 | TRBJ2-5 | many | TRBV14 | CASSHWTSGRRETQYF | TGTGCCAGCAGCCATTGGACTAGCGGGAGAAGGGAGACCCAGTACTTC
. | TRBJ1-2 | few | TRBV7-3 | CASSLIRRRRGYTF | TGTGCCAGCAGCTTAATTAGGAGACGTCGGGGCTACACCTTC
. | TRBJ1-5 | many | TRBV7-9 | CASSSPRDGNQPQHF | TGTGCCAGCAGCTCTCCCCGGGACGGCAATCAGCCCCAGCATTTT
TRBD1 | TRBJ2-1 | many | TRBV11-1 | CASSLRDRDAYNEQFF | TGTGCCAGCAGCTTAAGGGACAGGGATGCCTACAATGAGCAGTTCTTC
. | TRBJ1-1 | many | TRBV20-1 | CSARDLGGWTEAFF | TGCAGTGCGCGCGATTTAGGTGGGTGGACTGAAGCTTTCTTT
. | TRBJ2-1 | . | TRBV10-3 | CAISELDNEQFF | TGTGCCATCAGTGAGTTAGACAATGAGCAGTTCTTC
. | TRBJ2-1 | . | TRBV6-5 | CASRASEVNEQFF | TGTGCCAGCAGGGCCTCCGAAGTCAATGAGCAGTTCTTC
. | TRBJ1-5 | many | TRBV7-2 | CASSSGRGQPQHF | TGTGCCAGCAGCTCAGGCAGGGGACAGCCCCAGCATTTT